The 11 T cell receptor beta chains below come from one sample, sequenced in a study of memory CD4+ T cells and cytomegalovirus serostatus. Profiling relied on immunoSEQ multiplex PCR, and the TCRdb table lists in-frame clones only, not all of them. In the table there are around 53,000 clones, 65% to 80% of which are singletons. Single viable CD3+CD4+CD8-CD45RO+ cells were sorted as the memory CD4+ T cells. Material for sequencing was memory CD4+ T cells from blood. Receptors were obtained from an adult in good health and CMV-seronegative.

The sample holds one count of this clone. The chain couples TRBV7-9 to TRBJ2-4; TRBD2 matches 7 bases. Germline values: CDR1 SEHNR, CDR2 FQNEAQ (reference sequence). This CDR3 contains 16 residues. With 1 base clipped from V and 1 base from J, the junction kept 4 bases outside the gene matches. In DNA form, the CDR3 reads TGTGCCAGCAGCTTAGGGGAGGGGATGGCCAAAAACATTCAGTACTTC. It specifies CASSLGEGMAKNIQYF.

The chain has TRBV28 and TRBJ2-3; D is unclear. With 4 bases removed from V and 2 bases from J, the gap between germline ends came to 10 bases. The CDR3 totals 14 residues. Germline loops: CDR1 MDHEN, CDR2 SYDVKM. The CDR3 sequence is CASSWASNTDTQYF. The CDR3 region has the DNA TGTGCCAGCAGTTGGGCCAGTAACACAGATACGCAGTATTTT. The whole variable domain, remainder taken from reference TRBV28 and TRBJ2-3, is DVKVTQSSRYLVKRTGEKVFLECVQDMDHENMFWYRQDPGLGLRLIYFSYDVKMKEKGDIPEGYSVSREKKERFSLILESASTNQTSMYLCASSWASNTDTQYFGPGTRLTVL.

The CDR3 DNA sequence: TGTGCCATCAGCCCGGGGGTAGGTGACTATGGCTACACCTTC. Translation gives CAISPGVGDYGYTF. The chain couples TRBV10-3 to TRBJ1-2, with D possibly being TRBD1 (5 bases). V was pared by 6 bases and J by 3 bases, with 14 bases between. This CDR3 has 14 amino acids. The germline V gene encodes CDR1 ENHRY and CDR2 SYGVKD.

This clone was detected only once. This chain links TRBV7-9 with TRBJ2-2; D uncertain. Trimming stripped 5 bases from V and 6 bases from J, with 13 bases between. Germline V gives CDR1 SEHNR, CDR2 FQNEAQ (reference sequence). The CDR3 has 14 residues. CDR3 DNA: TGTGCCAGCAGCCAAACCAGAGAATCCGGGGAGCTGTTTTTT. Its translation: CASSQTRESGELFF.

The chain couples TRBV11-2 to TRBJ2-7; no definite D call. The CDR3 is made up of 12 amino acids. Germline loops: CDR1 SGHAT, CDR2 FQNNGV. The V end was cut by 0 bases, the J end by 3 bases, with 3 bases between. The CDR3 nucleotides read TGTGCCAGCAGCTTAGAAGGCTACGAGCAGTACTTC. It encodes CASSLEGYEQYF.

The chain is built from TRBV11-2 and TRBJ2-3, with 11 bases identical to TRBD2. J gave up 5 bases and V 2 bases, and 3 bases lay outside the gene matches. CDR3 size: 15 residues. Germline V CDR1 and CDR2: SGHAT, FQNNGV. The CDR3 DNA follows: TGTGCCAGCAGCTTAATGGGACTAGCGGTAGATACGCAGTATTTT. This gives the protein CASSLMGLAVDTQYF. Looking up the rest from reference TRBV11-2 and TRBJ2-3 gives the full variable domain: EAGVAQSPRYKIIEKRQSVAFWCNPISGHATLYWYQQILGQGPKLLIQFQNNGVVDDSQLPKDRFSAERLKGVDSTLKIQPAKLEDSAVYLCASSLMGLAVDTQYFGPGTRLTVL.

This sequence joins TRBV5-1 and TRBJ1-2, with a weak D call TRBD1 (6 bases). V gave up 4 bases and J gave up 8 bases, with 15 bases separating them. Germline CDR1 and CDR2: SGHRS and YFSETQ. CDR3 length equals 13 residues. The CDR3 sequence: CASSHRDGSGYTF. In DNA, the CDR3 is TGCGCCAGCAGCCACAGGGATGGGTCAGGCTACACCTTC.

In this sample, this clone turned up a few times. The chain is built from TRBV14 and TRBJ2-3; D is perhaps TRBD2 (6 bases). V lost 4 bases and J lost 3, with 14 bases in between. Per the germline V gene, CDR1 is SGHDN and CDR2 is FVKESK. This CDR3 region has 15 residues. Here the CDR3 reads CASSLWRARTDTQYF. CDR3 DNA sequence: TGTGCCAGCAGCCTATGGAGGGCCAGGACAGATACGCAGTATTTT. Full variable domain (remainder filled in from reference TRBV14 and TRBJ2-3): EAGVTQFPSHSVIEKGQTVTLRCDPISGHDNLYWYRRVMGKEIKFLLHFVKESKQDESGMPNNRFLAERTGGTYSTLKVQPAELEDSGVYFCASSLWRARTDTQYFGPGTRLTVL.

V gene TRBV5-4 combines with J gene TRBJ2-6; possible D gene TRBD2, 7 bases. This CDR3 is built from 15 residues. Germline CDR1 reads SGHNT; CDR2 reads YYREEE (reference sequence). Trimming stripped 4 bases from V and 1 base from J, with 9 bases between. The chain's CDR3 is CASSGRGSGANVLTF. The CDR3 DNA sequence: TGTGCCAGCAGCGGGAGGGGGTCTGGGGCCAACGTCCTGACTTTC. Filled out from reference TRBV5-4 and TRBJ2-6, the complete variable domain reads ETGVTQSPTHLIKTRGQQVTLRCSSQSGHNTVSWYQQALGQGPQFIFQYYREEENGRGNFPPRFSGLQFPNYSSELNVNALELDDSALYLCASSGRGSGANVLTFGAGSRLTVL.

The chain carries TRBV10-1 and TRBJ2-3, with D possibly TRBD2 on 6 matching bases. Trimming took 3 bases from V and 3 from J, leaving 13 bases between them. Germline V gives CDR1 WNHNN, CDR2 SYGVQD (reference sequence). This CDR3 is built from 15 residues. The CDR3 bases are TGCGCCAGCAGTGATGGAGGGGTCGGTACAGATACGCAGTATTTT. Translated, it gives CASSDGGVGTDTQYF.

The chain has TRBV5-1 and TRBJ2-7; no firm D call. V was cut by 4 bases and J by 0 bases, with 8 bases left in between. Germline V gives CDR1 SGHRS, CDR2 YFSETQ. The CDR3 runs 13 residues. As DNA, the CDR3 is TGCGCCAGCAGCCCTTCGACCTCCTACGAGCAGTACTTC. Translated, it gives CASSPSTSYEQYF. The full variable domain, completed using reference TRBV5-1 and TRBJ2-7, is KAGVTQTPRYLIKTRGQQVTLSCSPISGHRSVSWYQQTPGQGLQFLFEYFSETQRNKGNFPGRFSGRQFSNSRSEMNVSTLELGDSALYLCASSPSTSYEQYFGPGTRLTVT.